What follows is one T cell receptor (beta chain) and its context. The sample originates from a study of T cell changes during pregnancy in multiple sclerosis. Data came from immunoSEQ multiplex PCR; TCRdb stores just in-frame clones and leaves some out. The data contain around 75,000 clones, over 85% of them singletons. The specimen was CD4+ T cells from peripheral blood mononuclear cells, collected after pregnancy. This TCR was recovered from a female donor with multiple sclerosis, enrolled in a pregnancy study.

CDR3 sequence (DNA): TGTGCCAGCGAAAGGACAGGGGGGGGAAATGAGCAGTTCTTC. Protein: CASERTGGGNEQFF. The rearrangement links TRBV6-5 to TRBJ2-1; TRBD1 matches at 10 bases. The trim removed 8 bases at V and 7 bases at J, leaving 8 bases unmatched. This CDR3 has 14 amino acids. CDR1 is MNHEY and CDR2 is SVGAGI in the germline V gene.